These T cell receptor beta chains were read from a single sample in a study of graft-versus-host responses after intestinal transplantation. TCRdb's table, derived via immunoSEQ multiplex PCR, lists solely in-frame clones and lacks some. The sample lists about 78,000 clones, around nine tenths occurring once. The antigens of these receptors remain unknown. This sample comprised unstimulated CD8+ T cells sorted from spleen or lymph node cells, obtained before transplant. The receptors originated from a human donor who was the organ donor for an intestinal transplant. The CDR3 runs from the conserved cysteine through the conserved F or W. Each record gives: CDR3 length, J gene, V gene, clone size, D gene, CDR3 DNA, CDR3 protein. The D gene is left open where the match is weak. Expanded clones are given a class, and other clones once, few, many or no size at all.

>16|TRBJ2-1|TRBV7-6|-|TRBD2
TGTGCCAGCAGCCTAACCGTGGCGGGGGGGCCGAATGAGCAGTTCTTC
CASSLTVAGGPNEQFF
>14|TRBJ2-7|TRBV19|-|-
TGTGCCAGTAGTATCTCCGGACAGTCCTACGAGCAGTACTTC
CASSISGQSYEQYF
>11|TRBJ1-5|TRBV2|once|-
TGTGCCAGCAGTGAGAATCAGCCCCAGCATTTT
CASSENQPQHF
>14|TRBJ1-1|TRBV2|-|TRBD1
TGTGCCAGCAGTGATGGACAGGGGTACACTGAAGCTTTCTTT
CASSDGQGYTEAFF
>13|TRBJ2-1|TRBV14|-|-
TGTGCCAGCAGCCAAGGACACTTCAATGAGCAGTTCTTC
CASSQGHFNEQFF
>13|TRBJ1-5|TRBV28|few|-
TGTGCCAGCAGTAGGACAGTCAATCAGCCCCAGCATTTT
CASSRTVNQPQHF
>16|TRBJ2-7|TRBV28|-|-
TGTGCCAGCAGTTTGAGGGGCCTAAGGAGCTCCTACGAGCAGTACTTC
CASSLRGLRSSYEQYF
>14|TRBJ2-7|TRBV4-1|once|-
TGCGCCAGCAGGGAGGGGGGTCCCTCCTACGAGCAGTACTTC
CASREGGPSYEQYF
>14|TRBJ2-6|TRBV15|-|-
TGTGCCACCAGCACCGCCTCTGGGGCCAACGTCCTGACTTTC
CATSTASGANVLTF
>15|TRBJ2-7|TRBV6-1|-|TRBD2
TGTGCCAGCAGTGAAAGGATAGCGGGGGTCTACGAGCAGTACTTC
CASSERIAGVYEQYF
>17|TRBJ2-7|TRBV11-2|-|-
TGTGCCAGCAGCGGGTGGGTCGGCAGCTCCACTTTCTACGAGCAGTACTTC
CASSGWVGSSTFYEQYF
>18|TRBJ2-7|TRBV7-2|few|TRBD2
TGTGCCAGCAGCTTAGCAATTCTAGCGGGGCACCAAGCCTACGAGCAGTACTTC
CASSLAILAGHQAYEQYF
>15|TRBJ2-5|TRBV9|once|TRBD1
TGTGCCAGCAGTTGGACCGGGACAGAACAAGAGACCCAGTACTTC
CASSWTGTEQETQYF
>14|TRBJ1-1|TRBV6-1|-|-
TGTGCCAGCAGTGAAGAGGGGGGTTGGACTGAAGCTTTCTTT
CASSEEGGWTEAFF
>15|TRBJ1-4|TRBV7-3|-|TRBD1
TGTGCCAGCAGCCCCCCGACAGGGGAGAATGAAAAACTGTTTTTT
CASSPPTGENEKLFF
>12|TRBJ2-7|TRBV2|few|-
TGTGCCAGCAAGGGGGGGCCCTACGAGCAGTACTTC
CASKGGPYEQYF
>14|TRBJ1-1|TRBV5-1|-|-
TGCGCCAGCAGCTTGGTACCTTATAACACTGAAGCTTTCTTT
CASSLVPYNTEAFF
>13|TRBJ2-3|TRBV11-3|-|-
TGTGCCAGCAGCTCCGGGACTGCAGATACGCAGTATTTT
CASSSGTADTQYF
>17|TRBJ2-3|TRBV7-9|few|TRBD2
TGTGCCAGCAGACAAGGCGGGGGGAGCACCGTAACAGATACGCAGTATTTT
CASRQGGGSTVTDTQYF
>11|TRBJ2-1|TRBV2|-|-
TGTGCCAGCTACAGGGTAGGTGAGCAGTTCTTC
CASYRVGEQFF
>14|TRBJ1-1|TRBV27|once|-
TGTGCCAGCAGATGGGGGACATTGAACACTGAAGCTTTCTTT
CASRWGTLNTEAFF
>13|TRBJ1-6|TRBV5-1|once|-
TGCGCCAGCAGCTTGGGGGGGCATTCACCCCTCCACTTT
CASSLGGHSPLHF
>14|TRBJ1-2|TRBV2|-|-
TGTGCCAGCAGCGGCCCGGACTCGTTCTATGGCTACACCTTC
CASSGPDSFYGYTF